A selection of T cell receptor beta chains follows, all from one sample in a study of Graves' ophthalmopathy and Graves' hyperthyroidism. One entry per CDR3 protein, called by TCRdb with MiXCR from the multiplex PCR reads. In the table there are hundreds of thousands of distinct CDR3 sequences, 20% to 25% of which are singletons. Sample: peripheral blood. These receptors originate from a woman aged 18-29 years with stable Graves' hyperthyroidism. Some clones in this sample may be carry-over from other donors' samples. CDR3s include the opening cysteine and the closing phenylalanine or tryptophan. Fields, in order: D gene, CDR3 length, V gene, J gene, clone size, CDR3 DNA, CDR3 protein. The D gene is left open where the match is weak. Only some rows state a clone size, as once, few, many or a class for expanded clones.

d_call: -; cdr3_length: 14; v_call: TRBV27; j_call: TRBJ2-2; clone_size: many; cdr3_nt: TGTGCCAGCACTTGGACGAGGAACACCGGGGAGCTGTTTTTT; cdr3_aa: CASTWTRNTGELFF
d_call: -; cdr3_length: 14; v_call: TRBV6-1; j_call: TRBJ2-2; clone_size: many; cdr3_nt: TGTGCCAGCAGTGTTGATCCGCGGGGCGGGGAGCTGTTTTTT; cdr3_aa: CASSVDPRGGELFF
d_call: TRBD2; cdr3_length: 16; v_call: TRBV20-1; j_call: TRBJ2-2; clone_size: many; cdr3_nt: TGCAGTGCTAGTAGTGGACTAGCGGAGAACACCGGGGAGCTGTTTTTT; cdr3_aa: CSASSGLAENTGELFF
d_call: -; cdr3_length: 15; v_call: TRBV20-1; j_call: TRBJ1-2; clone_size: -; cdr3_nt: TGCAGTGCTAGACCCAACGGTGGGGGCCCCTATGGCTACACCTTC; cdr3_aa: CSARPNGGGPYGYTF
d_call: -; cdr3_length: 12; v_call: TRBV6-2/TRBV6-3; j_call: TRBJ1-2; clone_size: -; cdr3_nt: TGTGCCAGCAAGGGGACGGACTATGGCTACACCTTC; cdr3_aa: CASKGTDYGYTF
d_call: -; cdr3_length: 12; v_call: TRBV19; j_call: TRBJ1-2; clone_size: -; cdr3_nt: TGTGCCAGTACCCAAGACAAGTATGGCTACACCTTC; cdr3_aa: CASTQDKYGYTF
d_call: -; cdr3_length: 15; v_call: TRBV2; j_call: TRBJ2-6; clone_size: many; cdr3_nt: TGTGCCAGCACCGGACTGGGTTCAGGGGCCAACGTCCTGACTTTC; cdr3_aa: CASTGLGSGANVLTF
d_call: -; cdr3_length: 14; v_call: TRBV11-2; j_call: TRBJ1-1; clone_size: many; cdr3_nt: TGCGCCAGCAGCTTACAGATAATGAACACTGAAGCTTTCTTT; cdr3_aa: CASSLQIMNTEAFF
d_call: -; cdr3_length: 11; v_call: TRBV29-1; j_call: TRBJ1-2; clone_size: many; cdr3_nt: TGCAGCGTTGTGGGTAGGAATGGCTACACCTTC; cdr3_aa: CSVVGRNGYTF
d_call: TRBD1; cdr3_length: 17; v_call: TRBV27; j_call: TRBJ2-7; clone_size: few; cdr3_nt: TGTGCCAGCAGTCATCGAAAAATTACAGGGGGACCCTACGAGCAGTACTTC; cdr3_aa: CASSHRKITGGPYEQYF
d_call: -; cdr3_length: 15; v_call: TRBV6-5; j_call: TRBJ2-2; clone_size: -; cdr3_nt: TGTGCCAGCAGTTGGCTCCCCGCGAACACCGGGGAGCTGTTTTTT; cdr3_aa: CASSWLPANTGELFF
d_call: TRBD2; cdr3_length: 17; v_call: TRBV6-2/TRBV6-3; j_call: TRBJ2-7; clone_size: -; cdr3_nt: TGTGCCAGCAGACGAGGACTAGCGGGATTCGTGGGCTACGAGCAGTACTTC; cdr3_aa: CASRRGLAGFVGYEQYF
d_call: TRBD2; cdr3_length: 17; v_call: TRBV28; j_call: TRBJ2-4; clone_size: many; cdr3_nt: TGTGCCAGCATGGCATCTAGCGGGAGGGCACCTCGAAACATTCAGTACTTC; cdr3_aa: CASMASSGRAPRNIQYF
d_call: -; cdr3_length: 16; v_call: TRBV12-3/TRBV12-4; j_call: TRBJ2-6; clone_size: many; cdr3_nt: TGTGCCAGCAGTTTGAGCAGGGCCGCTGGGGCCAACGTCCTGACTTTC; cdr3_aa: CASSLSRAAGANVLTF
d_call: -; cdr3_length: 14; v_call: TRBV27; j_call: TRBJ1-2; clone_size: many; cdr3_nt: TGTGCCAGCAGTCCCCTCGGCGGGAACTATGGCTACACCTTC; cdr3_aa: CASSPLGGNYGYTF
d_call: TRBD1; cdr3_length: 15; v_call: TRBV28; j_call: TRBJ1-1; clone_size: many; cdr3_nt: TGTGCCAGCAGTTTCTGGAGGACAGGGGGACCAGAAGCTTTCTTT; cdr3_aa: CASSFWRTGGPEAFF
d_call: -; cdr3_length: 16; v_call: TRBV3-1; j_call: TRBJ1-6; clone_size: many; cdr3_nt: TGTGCCAGCAGCCATGGCAGGGCCTCCTATAATTCACCCCTCCACTTT; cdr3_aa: CASSHGRASYNSPLHF
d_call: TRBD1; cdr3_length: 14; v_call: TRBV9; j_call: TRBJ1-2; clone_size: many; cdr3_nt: TGTGCCAGCACCCCGGGACAGACTAACTATGGCTACACCTTC; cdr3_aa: CASTPGQTNYGYTF
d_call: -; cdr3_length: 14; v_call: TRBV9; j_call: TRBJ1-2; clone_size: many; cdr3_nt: TGTGCCAGCAGCCCAGGCGTGGGGCTCGGTGGCTACACCTTC; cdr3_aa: CASSPGVGLGGYTF
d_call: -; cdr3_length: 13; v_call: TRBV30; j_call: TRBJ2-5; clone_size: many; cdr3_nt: TGTGCCTGGAGTTGGGGGTGGCAAGAGACCCAGTACTTC; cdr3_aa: CAWSWGWQETQYF
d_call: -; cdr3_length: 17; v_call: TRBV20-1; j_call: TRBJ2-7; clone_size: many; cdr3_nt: TGCAGTGCTAGAGCCCCGGACTACAGGATCCACCCCTACGAGCAGTACTTC; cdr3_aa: CSARAPDYRIHPYEQYF
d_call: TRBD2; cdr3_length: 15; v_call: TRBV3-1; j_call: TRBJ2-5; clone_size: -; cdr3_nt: TGTGCCAGCAGTCCTAGCGGGAGCCAACAAGAGACCCAGTACTTC; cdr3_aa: CASSPSGSQQETQYF
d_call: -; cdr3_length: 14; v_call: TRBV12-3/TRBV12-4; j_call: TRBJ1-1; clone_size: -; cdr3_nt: TGTGCCAGCAGTTCTATGCGGGGTAACACTGAAGCTTTCTTT; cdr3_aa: CASSSMRGNTEAFF
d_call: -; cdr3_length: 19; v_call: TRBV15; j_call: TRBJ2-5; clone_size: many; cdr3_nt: TGTGCCACCAGCAGAGAGAAGTCGTTCGAGGAGGCTAGCTGGGAGACCCAGTACTTC; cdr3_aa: CATSREKSFEEASWETQYF
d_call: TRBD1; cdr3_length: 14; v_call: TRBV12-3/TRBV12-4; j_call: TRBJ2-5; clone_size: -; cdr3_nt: TGTGCCAGCAGTAGGACAGGGAGGAGGGAGACCCAGTACTTC; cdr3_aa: CASSRTGRRETQYF
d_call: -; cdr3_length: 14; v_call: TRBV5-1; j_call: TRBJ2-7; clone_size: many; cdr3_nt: TGCGCCAGCAGCAGGAGGGGACAAGTCTACGAGCAGTACTTC; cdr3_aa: CASSRRGQVYEQYF
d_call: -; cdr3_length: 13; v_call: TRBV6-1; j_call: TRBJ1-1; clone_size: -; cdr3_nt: TGTGCCAGCAGTCAAAGGGAGTTCACTGAAGCTTTCTTT; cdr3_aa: CASSQREFTEAFF
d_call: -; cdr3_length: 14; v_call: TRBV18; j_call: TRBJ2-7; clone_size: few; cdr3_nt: TGTGCCAGCTCACCATTCAATAAGGACTACGAGCAGTACTTC; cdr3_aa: CASSPFNKDYEQYF
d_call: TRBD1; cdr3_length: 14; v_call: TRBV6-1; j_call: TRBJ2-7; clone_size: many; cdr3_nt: TGTGCCAGCAGTGAACGGGGACAGTCCTACGAGCAGTACTTC; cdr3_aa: CASSERGQSYEQYF
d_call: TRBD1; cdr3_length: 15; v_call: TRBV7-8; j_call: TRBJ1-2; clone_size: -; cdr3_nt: TGTGCCAGCAGCCGAGAAGGACAGGGGGCGTCTGGCTACACCTTC; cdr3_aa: CASSREGQGASGYTF
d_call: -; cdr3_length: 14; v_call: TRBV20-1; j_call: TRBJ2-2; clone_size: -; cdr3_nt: TGCAGTGCTAGGGGGTCACTAGACACCGGGGAGCTGTTTTTT; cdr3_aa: CSARGSLDTGELFF
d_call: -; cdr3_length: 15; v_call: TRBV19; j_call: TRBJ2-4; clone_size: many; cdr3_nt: TGTGCCAGTAGCCTCCCCGATCTAGCCAAAAACATTCAGTACTTC; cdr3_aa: CASSLPDLAKNIQYF
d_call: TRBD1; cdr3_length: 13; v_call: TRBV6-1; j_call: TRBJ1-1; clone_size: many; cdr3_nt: TGTGCCAGCAGGGACAGGTTGAACACTGAAGCTTTCTTT; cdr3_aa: CASRDRLNTEAFF
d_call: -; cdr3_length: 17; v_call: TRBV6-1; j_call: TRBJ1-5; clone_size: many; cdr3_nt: TGTGCCAGCAGTGATTTGGGGCGTGGGGGTGCGGGTCAGCCCCAGCATTTT; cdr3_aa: CASSDLGRGGAGQPQHF
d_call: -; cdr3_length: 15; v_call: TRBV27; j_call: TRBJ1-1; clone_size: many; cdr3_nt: TGTGCCAGCAGTGGAGAAACAGGGTTGAACACTGAAGCTTTCTTT; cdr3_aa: CASSGETGLNTEAFF
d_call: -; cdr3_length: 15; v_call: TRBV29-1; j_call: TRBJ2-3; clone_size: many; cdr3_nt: TGCAGCGTTGAACGGGTCGAGGCATTTTCAGATACGCAGTATTTT; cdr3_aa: CSVERVEAFSDTQYF
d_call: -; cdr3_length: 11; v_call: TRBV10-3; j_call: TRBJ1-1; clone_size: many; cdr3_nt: TGTGCCATCAAGGAGAGGACTGAAGCTTTCTTT; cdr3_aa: CAIKERTEAFF
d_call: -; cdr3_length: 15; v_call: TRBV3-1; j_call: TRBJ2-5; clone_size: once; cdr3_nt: TGTGCCAGCAGCCAAAACCCGACACCTCAAGAGACCCAGTACTTC; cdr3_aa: CASSQNPTPQETQYF
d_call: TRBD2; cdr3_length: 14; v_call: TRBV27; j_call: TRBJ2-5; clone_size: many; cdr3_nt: TGTGCCAGCAGTTTAGCTAGCGGAGAAGAGACCCAGTACTTC; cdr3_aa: CASSLASGEETQYF
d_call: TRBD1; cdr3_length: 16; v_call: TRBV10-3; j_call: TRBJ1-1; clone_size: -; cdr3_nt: TGTGCCATCAGTTCCGGGACAGGGTGGGGGAACACTGAAGCTTTCTTT; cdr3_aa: CAISSGTGWGNTEAFF
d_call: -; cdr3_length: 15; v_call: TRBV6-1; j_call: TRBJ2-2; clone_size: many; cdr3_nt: TGTGCCAGCAGTGATACCGGGAGATCTACCGGGGAGCTGTTTTTT; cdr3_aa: CASSDTGRSTGELFF
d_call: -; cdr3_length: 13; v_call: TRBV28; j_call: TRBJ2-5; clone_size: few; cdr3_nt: TGTGCCAACAGTTTTAGGGGAAGGGAGACCCAGTACTTC; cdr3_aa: CANSFRGRETQYF
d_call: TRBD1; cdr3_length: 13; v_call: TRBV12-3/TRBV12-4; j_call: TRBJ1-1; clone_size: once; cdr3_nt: TGTGCCTGCAATCGACAGGGGAACACTGAAGCTTTCTTT; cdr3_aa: CACNRQGNTEAFF
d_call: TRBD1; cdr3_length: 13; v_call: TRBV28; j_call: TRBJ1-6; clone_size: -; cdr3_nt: TGTGCCAGTAAGACAGGGGTGTATTCACCCCTCCACTTT; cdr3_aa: CASKTGVYSPLHF
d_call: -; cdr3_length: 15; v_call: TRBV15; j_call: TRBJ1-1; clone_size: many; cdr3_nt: TGTGCCACCAGCAGAGATCGGGGGTTGAACACTGAAGCTTTCTTT; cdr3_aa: CATSRDRGLNTEAFF
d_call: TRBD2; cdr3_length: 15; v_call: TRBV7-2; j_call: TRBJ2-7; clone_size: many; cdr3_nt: TGTGCCAGCAGCTTAGCGGGACTAGCGCGGCACGAGCAGTACTTC; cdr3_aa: CASSLAGLARHEQYF
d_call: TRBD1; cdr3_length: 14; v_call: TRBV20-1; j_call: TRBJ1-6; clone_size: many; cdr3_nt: TGCAGTGCTAGAGGACAGGGGGCGCGTTCACCCCTCCACTTT; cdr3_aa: CSARGQGARSPLHF
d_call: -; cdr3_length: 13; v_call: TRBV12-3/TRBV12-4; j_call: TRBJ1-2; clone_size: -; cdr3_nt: TGTGCCAGCAGCCGGGACACCTTCTTGGGCTACACCTTC; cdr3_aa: CASSRDTFLGYTF
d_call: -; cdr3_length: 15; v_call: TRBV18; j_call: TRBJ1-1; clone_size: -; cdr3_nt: TGTGCCAGCTCACTTACCTCGGATGCGAACACTGAAGCTTTCTTT; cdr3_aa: CASSLTSDANTEAFF
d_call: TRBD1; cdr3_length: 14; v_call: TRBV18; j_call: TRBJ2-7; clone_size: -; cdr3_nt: TGTGCCAGCTCTTCCGGCAGGGGGTTCTACGAGCAGTACTTC; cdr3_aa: CASSSGRGFYEQYF
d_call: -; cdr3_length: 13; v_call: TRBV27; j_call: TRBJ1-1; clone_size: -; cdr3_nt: TGTGCCAGCAGTCCCTTGGATTACACTGAAGCTTTCTTT; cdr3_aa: CASSPLDYTEAFF
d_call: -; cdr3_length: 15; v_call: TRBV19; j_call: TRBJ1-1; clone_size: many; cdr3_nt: TGTGCCAGTAGTATAGAATACAGGAGGAACACTGAAGCTTTCTTT; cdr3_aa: CASSIEYRRNTEAFF
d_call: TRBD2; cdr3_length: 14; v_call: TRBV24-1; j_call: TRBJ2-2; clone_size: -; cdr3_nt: TGTGCCACATCAACTAGCGGGGACGCCGGGGAGCTGTTTTTT; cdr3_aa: CATSTSGDAGELFF
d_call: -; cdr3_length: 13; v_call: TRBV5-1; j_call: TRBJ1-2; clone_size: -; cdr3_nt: TGCGCCAGCAGGGCTGACATCAACTATGGCTACACCTTC; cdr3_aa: CASRADINYGYTF